The 25 T cell receptor beta chains reported below all come from one sample, sequenced in a study of shared clonotypes between healthy human individuals. Only in-frame clones appear in the TCRdb table, and some are missing; sequencing was by immunoSEQ multiplex PCR. This sample yields approximately 2,000,000 clones, of which roughly 90% are seen a single time; approximately 0.4% belongs to the top ten. The sequenced material came from naive CD4+ T cells from PBMCs. Sample subset: CD45RA+ positively selected. These receptors all stem from a man between 18 and 35 years old in good health. Some clones in this sample may be carry-over from other donors' samples.

The chain carries TRBV11-2 and TRBJ2-1; D might be TRBD1 (6 bases). V was clipped by 7 bases and J by 2 bases, with 24 bases between them. CDR3 length: 18 residues. Per the germline V gene, CDR1 is SGHAT and CDR2 is FQNNGV. This CDR3 is CASIPRWGPKLTYNEQFF. The CDR3 region has the DNA TGTGCCAGCATCCCCCGTTGGGGGCCCAAACTCACCTACAATGAGCAGTTCTTC.

Worth noting for this clone: Other DNA sequences within the sample encode an identical CDR3. This chain joins TRBV6-5 and TRBJ1-3; a weak D match, TRBD1 (5 bases). This CDR3 is 14 amino acids long. V lost 4 bases, J lost 0 bases, and 7 bases lay in between. Germline V lookup: CDR1 MNHEY, CDR2 SVGAGI. In DNA, the CDR3 is TGTGCCAGCAGTTTAAGGGGCTCTGGAAACACCATATATTTT. It specifies CASSLRGSGNTIYF.

The chain carries TRBV5-4 and TRBJ2-4; possibly TRBD1 or TRBD2 for D (5 bases each). The CDR3 contains 16 residues. The V gene lost 3 bases and the J gene lost 4 bases, with 17 bases spanning the gap. From germline, CDR1 is SGHNT and CDR2 YYREEE (reference sequence). CDR3: CASSWGSGLGKNIQYF. The DNA for the CDR3 is TGTGCCAGCAGCTGGGGGTCAGGGCTGGGGAAAAACATTCAGTACTTC.

This clone was seen once. This sequence joins TRBV6-5 and TRBJ1-2, with D tentatively TRBD1 (5 bases). Germline assignment: CDR1 MNHEY and CDR2 SVGAGI. V lost 2 bases and J lost 3, with 13 bases in between. The CDR3 extends over 15 amino acids. Here the CDR3 reads CASSYEQGRDYGYTF. The CDR3, as DNA: TGTGCCAGCAGTTACGAGCAGGGCCGAGACTATGGCTACACCTTC.

This chain joins TRBV9 and TRBJ2-6; D might be TRBD2 (5 bases). V dropped 7 bases and J dropped 0 bases, with 20 bases sitting between them. The CDR3 totals 18 residues. Germline V gene data show CDR1 as SGDLS and CDR2 as YYNGEE. This CDR3 is CASAARELALSGANVLTF. Here the CDR3 DNA reads TGTGCCAGCGCCGCGAGGGAGTTAGCCCTCTCTGGGGCCAACGTCCTGACTTTC.

Regarding this clone: The sample has other DNA sequences that encode this CDR3 too. V is TRBV14 and J is TRBJ2-3; 10 nucleotides agree with TRBD1. V lost 4 bases, J lost 5 bases, and 3 bases stayed unmatched. This CDR3 has 14 residues. Germline V CDR1 and CDR2: SGHDN, FVKESK. This chain's CDR3 is CASSRDRGRDTQYF. The CDR3 DNA reads TGTGCCAGCAGCCGGGACAGGGGAAGAGATACGCAGTATTTT.

The chain employs TRBV18 and TRBJ2-7; the match to TRBD2 covers 7 bases. Germline CDR1 and CDR2: KGHSH and LQKENI. The trim removed 3 bases at V and 0 bases at J, leaving 17 bases unmatched. CDR3 length: 19 amino acids. This CDR3 reads CASSPSGRAPTSSSYEQYF. The CDR3 nucleotides are TGTGCCAGCTCACCCTCGGGGAGGGCTCCAACAAGTTCCTCCTACGAGCAGTACTTC.

This clone was seen a single time. In DNA form, the CDR3 reads TGTGCCAGCAGCCGTGGGGCTTCCCCTTACAATGAGCAGTTCTTC. Its protein product is CASSRGASPYNEQFF. V is TRBV6-4 and J is TRBJ2-1, with D maybe TRBD1 (5 bases). The CDR3 loop spans 15 amino acids. The germline V gene encodes CDR1 MRHNA and CDR2 SNTAGT. The V and J ends lost 6 bases and 4 bases respectively, with 16 bases between them.

The rearrangement links TRBV9 to TRBJ2-1; 8 positions match TRBD2. CDR3 length: 17 amino acids. After removal of 4 bases from V and 4 bases from J, the junction contained 13 bases not matched to a gene. Germline CDR1 and CDR2: SGDLS and YYNGEE. CDR3 sequence (DNA): TGTGCCAGCAGCCCCGTGGTTATAGCGGGAAAATACAATGAGCAGTTCTTC. Encoded protein: CASSPVVIAGKYNEQFF.

This sequence joins TRBV19 and TRBJ2-6, with 7 bases that match TRBD1. Germline V gives CDR1 LNHDA, CDR2 SQIVND (reference sequence). Trimming at V came to 6 bases and at J to 0 bases, leaving 11 bases not matched to a gene. This CDR3 is 18 amino acids long. CDR3 sequence: CASSLQGPSGSGANVLTF. The CDR3 coding sequence is TGTGCCAGTAGCTTACAGGGGCCGTCCGGCTCTGGGGCCAACGTCCTGACTTTC.

This chain connects TRBV5-6 to TRBJ1-2, with 8 bases fitting TRBD1. V lost 0 bases and J lost 5; bases outside the gene matches: 6. Germline V CDR1 and CDR2: SGHDT, YYEEEE. The CDR3 is 15 residues long. CDR3 region: CASSLDTGGRYGYTF. CDR3 DNA: TGTGCCAGCAGCTTGGACACAGGGGGGAGGTATGGCTACACCTTC. Full variable domain (outside the CDR3, taken from reference TRBV5-6 and TRBJ1-2): DAGVTQSPTHLIKTRGQQVTLRCSPKSGHDTVSWYQQALGQGPQFIFQYYEEEERQRGNFPDRFSGHQFPNYSSELNVNALLLGDSALYLCASSLDTGGRYGYTFGSGTRLTVV.

This sequence joins TRBV6-1 and TRBJ2-7; 11 bases are a match to TRBD2. Germline V gene lookup returns CDR1 MNHNS and CDR2 SASEGT. The CDR3 loop spans 17 amino acids. After removal of 0 bases from V and 7 bases from J, the junction contained 11 bases not matched to a gene. CDR3 sequence: CASSEAVTSGSHREQYF. The DNA for the CDR3 is TGTGCCAGCAGTGAAGCGGTAACTAGCGGGAGTCATCGTGAGCAGTACTTC.

The chain is built from TRBV7-9 and TRBJ2-7, with a weak D call TRBD1 (5 bases). CDR1 and CDR2 from the germline V gene are SEHNR and FQNEAQ (reference sequence). CDR3 length equals 14 residues. Trimming removed 4 bases at V and 5 bases at J, with 15 bases between. The CDR3 DNA sequence: TGTGCCAGCAGCTCGACCGACAGCAGACACGAGCAGTACTTC. As protein: CASSSTDSRHEQYF.

V and J are TRBV20-1 and TRBJ1-5, with D uncertain. This CDR3 comprises 11 residues. Germline CDR1 reads DFQATT; CDR2 reads SNEGSKA (reference sequence). V was trimmed by 4 bases and J by 0 bases, leaving 1 base between them. The CDR3 region has the DNA TGCAGTGCTAATAGCAATCAGCCCCAGCATTTT. Protein product: CSANSNQPQHF.

Only one count was recorded for this clone. The chain combines TRBV7-3 with TRBJ2-1, with TRBD2 matching over 14 bases. V trimming: 0 bases; J trimming: 8 bases; junction bases outside the gene matches: 6. The CDR3 has 17 residues. CDR1 SGHTA and CDR2 FQGTGA come from the germline V gene. The CDR3 loop is CASSLTAGLAGDHEQFF. As DNA, the CDR3 is TGTGCCAGCAGCTTAACCGCGGGACTAGCGGGAGACCATGAGCAGTTCTTC.

V usage is TRBV28 and J usage is TRBJ2-7; no clear D gene. CDR1 MDHEN and CDR2 SYDVKM come from the germline V gene. This CDR3 is built from 15 residues. With 6 bases removed from V and 4 bases from J, the gap between germline ends came to 19 bases. DNA of the CDR3: TGTGCCAGCAGCGTACTGGACCGCCTTGGGTACGAGCAGTACTTC. Protein product: CASSVLDRLGYEQYF.

In the case of this clone: The junction differs from germline at one of its ends, possibly a read error. The rearrangement links TRBV11-3 to TRBJ1-4; 8 positions match TRBD1. The CDR3 sequence is 14 residues long. The V gene's germline CDR1 is SGHNT and CDR2 YENEEA. The DNA for the CDR3 is TGTGCCAGCAGCATAGACAGGGGTCACGAAAAACTGTTTTTT. It specifies CASSIDRGHEKLFF.

In this sample, this clone turned up once. This CDR3 is CASENGQRVISGANVLTF. The CDR3 DNA is TGTGCCTCCGAAAACGGCCAGAGGGTTATCTCTGGGGCCAACGTCCTGACTTTC. The chain couples TRBV19 to TRBJ2-6, with D possibly being TRBD2 (5 bases). There are 18 residues in the CDR3. CDR1 is LNHDA and CDR2 is SQIVND in the germline V gene (reference sequence). Trimming stripped 11 bases from V and 0 bases from J, with 23 bases between.

The chain uses TRBV19 and TRBJ1-5; D gene unclear. Germline V gene sequence: CDR1 LNHDA, CDR2 SQIVND (reference sequence). The CDR3 consists of 15 residues. DNA for the CDR3: TGTGCTATACGCTCCTCGTTTTATAGCAATCAGCCCCAGCATTTT. It codes for CAIRSSFYSNQPQHF. Variable domain in full (rest from reference TRBV19 and TRBJ1-5): DGGITQSPKYLFRKEGQNVTLSCEQNLNHDAMYWYRQDPGQGLRLIYYSQIVNDFQKGDIAEGYSVSREKKESFPLTVTSAQKNPTAFYLCAIRSSFYSNQPQHFGDGTRLSIL.

CDR3 sequence reads: CASSVPGLAASEQYF. CDR3 bases: TGTGCCAGCAGCGTCCCGGGACTAGCGGCGTCTGAGCAGTACTTC. The chain carries TRBV28 and TRBJ2-7, with TRBD2 matching over 11 bases. V trimming: 6 bases; J trimming: 7 bases; junction bases outside the gene matches: 11. The CDR3 covers 15 residues. Germline assignment: CDR1 MDHEN and CDR2 SYDVKM. Using reference TRBV28 and TRBJ2-7 for the parts outside the CDR3, the full variable domain is DVKVTQSSRYLVKRTGEKVFLECVQDMDHENMFWYRQDPGLGLRLIYFSYDVKMKEKGDIPEGYSVSREKKERFSLILESASTNQTSMYLCASSVPGLAASEQYFGPGTRLTVT.

In its sample, this clone was seen once. The V gene is TRBV27, the J gene TRBJ2-1; 10 positions agree with TRBD2. With 7 bases clipped from V and 5 bases from J, the junction kept 8 bases outside the gene matches. Germline V CDR1 and CDR2: MNHEY, SMNVEV (reference sequence). The CDR3 runs 15 residues. The CDR3 bases are TGTGCCAGCAAGTTTTCGGGACTAGCGAACAATGAGCAGTTCTTC. Protein product: CASKFSGLANNEQFF.

The chain links TRBV15 to TRBJ1-4; the D is unclear. This CDR3 contains 14 residues. Germline-derived CDR1 and CDR2 are LNHNV and YYDKDF (reference sequence). Between the trimmed V and J ends, which lost 5 bases and 7 bases, there was a span of 14 bases. The CDR3 loop is CATSQTLLGEKLFF. The CDR3 nucleotides read TGTGCCACCAGCCAGACACTTCTGGGTGAAAAACTGTTTTTT.

Details on this clone: At the DNA level, this CDR3 is encoded by other sequences in the same sample as well. V usage is TRBV5-1 and J usage is TRBJ2-5; D not certain. The V end lost 1 base, the J end lost 1 base, and 5 bases lay between the germline ends. The V gene's germline CDR1 is SGHRS and CDR2 YFSETQ. The CDR3 consists of 13 residues. CDR3 loop: CASSLPGQETQYF. CDR3 in DNA: TGCGCCAGCAGCTTGCCGGGCCAAGAGACCCAGTACTTC.

As to this clone: One end of the junction is discordant with germline, which a read error may explain. This rearrangement joins TRBV2 to TRBJ2-5, with D maybe TRBD2 (7 bases). Germline V gene data show CDR1 as SNHLY and CDR2 as FYNNEI. This CDR3 is 13 amino acids long. Written as DNA, the CDR3 is TGTGCCAGCAGTGAGGGGGGGCAAGCGACCCAGTACTTC. Translation: CASSEGGQATQYF.

Regarding this clone: The same CDR3 can be traced to other DNA sequences in this sample. J is TRBJ1-1 and V is TRBV18; possible D gene TRBD1, 5 bases. The CDR3 is made up of 13 amino acids. Germline V CDR1 and CDR2: KGHSH, LQKENI. Trimming stripped 3 bases from V and 3 bases from J, with 8 bases between. The CDR3 sequence: CASSPGLDTEAFF. CDR3 bases: TGTGCCAGCTCACCGGGACTGGACACTGAAGCTTTCTTT.